Listed below are T cell receptor beta chains from one sample, sequenced in a study of spatial heterogeneity in lung cancer. Each CDR3 protein is one row after TCRdb ran MiXCR on the 5' RACE reads. The sample gives 85,000 to 100,000 distinct CDR3 sequences, about 12% of which show up once; about two fifths is in the top ten. The sequencing used PBMCs, collected at surgery. Receptors originate from a male donor with early-stage non-small cell lung cancer. CDR3s leave out the opening cysteine and the closing phenylalanine or tryptophan.

j_call,v_call,cdr3_aa
TRBJ2-1,TRBV24-1,ATSDSTSGQGNEQF
TRBJ1-1,TRBV20-1,SAREYSTGAF
TRBJ2-7,TRBV20-1,SARDSRSGSTYEQY
TRBJ1-6,TRBV9,ASKSAREGSPLH
TRBJ2-7,TRBV30,AWSFVRGNQY
TRBJ1-5,TRBV30,AWSAGQNSNQPQH
TRBJ2-2,TRBV4-1,ASSQDASPGTGELF
TRBJ2-3,TRBV2,ASNRAMLYTDTQY
TRBJ1-5,TRBV7-8,ASSLRPESNQPQH
TRBJ1-1,TRBV9,ASSPRRLGYTEAF
TRBJ2-3,TRBV11-3,ASSFGLAGADTQY
TRBJ1-5,TRBV5-5,ASSRQQGVNQPQH
TRBJ1-1,TRBV9,ASSVVGQMNTEAF
TRBJ1-1,TRBV29-1,SVVGTGVNTEAF
TRBJ2-3,TRBV12-3/TRBV12-4,ASSFWSTDTQY
TRBJ2-7,TRBV4-1,ASSQDRGTGVSYEQY
TRBJ2-5,TRBV29-1,SAAGLNLGQETQY
TRBJ1-4,TRBV3-1,ASSQGSLYAEKLF
TRBJ2-7,TRBV2,ASRGPYEQY
TRBJ2-1,TRBV12-3/TRBV12-4,ASSRQGRGYNEQF
TRBJ2-1,TRBV6-6,ASTGTGEQF
TRBJ1-2,TRBV29-1,SVEESRSNYGYT
TRBJ2-1,TRBV27,ASSLSARLGAYNEQF
TRBJ1-1,TRBV10-2,ASSDQRPVNTEAF
TRBJ2-5,TRBV7-9,ASSRSPSGIETQY
TRBJ2-1,TRBV29-1,SVEVWDSKYNEQF
TRBJ2-3,TRBV7-8,ASAKGGTDTQY
TRBJ2-2,TRBV24-1,ATSPGLAAGELF
TRBJ1-5,TRBV10-3,AISEGQDNQPQH
TRBJ2-3,TRBV5-1,ASSLGGDTQY
TRBJ2-7,TRBV20-1,SALRTGVYEQY
TRBJ2-3,TRBV10-3,ASAGGTTDTQY